These T cell receptor beta chains were read from a single sample in a study of T cells in Graves' hyperthyroidism and ophthalmopathy. TCRdb ran MiXCR on the multiplex PCR reads and lists one entry per CDR3 protein. The sample shows over 120,000 distinct CDR3 sequences, around 20% of them seen only once. Sequencing was done on a sample of blood. The receptors shown here come from a woman in her fifties or sixties with Graves' hyperthyroidism that later progressed to Graves' ophthalmopathy. Both conserved end residues are part of each CDR3. D genes are given only for firm matches. Clone size is shown for a subset of rows, as once, few, many or a class of expanded clone.

d_gene	abundance	j_gene	v_gene	CDR3nt	CDR3aa
.	many	TRBJ2-7	TRBV6-1	TGTGCCAGCAGTGAAGGGGGAGGATCCTACGAGCAGTACTTC	CASSEGGGSYEQYF
.	many	TRBJ1-1	TRBV6-1	TGTGCCAGCCGTACGAGACAAGAGAACACTGAAGCTTTCTTT	CASRTRQENTEAFF
.	.	TRBJ2-1	TRBV20-1	TGCAGTGCCCGGCCCTGGGACCAAAATGAGCAGTTCTTC	CSARPWDQNEQFF
.	many	TRBJ2-7	TRBV3-1	TGTGCCAGCAGCCTAACCTTCTCCTACGAGCAGTACTTC	CASSLTFSYEQYF
.	few	TRBJ1-6	TRBV3-1	TGTGCCAGCAGCCAAGCTGGTGGCGGGACACCCCTCCACTTT	CASSQAGGGTPLHF
TRBD2	many	TRBJ2-1	TRBV2	TGTGCCAGCAGTCCTAGCGGGAGGGCCATTGAGCAGTTCTTC	CASSPSGRAIEQFF
TRBD1	many	TRBJ2-1	TRBV28	TGTGCCAGCAGTTTCTTGGCAAACAGGGGCAATGAGCAGTTCTTC	CASSFLANRGNEQFF
TRBD2	many	TRBJ2-7	TRBV6-6	TGTGCCAGCAGTTACCCGAGCGGGAGTAAGTACGAGCAGTACTTC	CASSYPSGSKYEQYF
TRBD2	.	TRBJ2-2	TRBV28	TGTGCCTCTGGGCGCCCGGGACTAGCGGGGACGAACACCGGGGAGCTGTTTTTT	CASGRPGLAGTNTGELFF
.	few	TRBJ1-2	TRBV29-1	TGCAGCGTTGAGAAGGAGAACTATGGCTACACCTTC	CSVEKENYGYTF
TRBD1	many	TRBJ1-5	TRBV24-1	TGTGCCACCAGTTACGACAGGGGCGATAGCAATCAGCCCCAGCATTTT	CATSYDRGDSNQPQHF
TRBD1	many	TRBJ2-1	TRBV7-3	TGTGCCAGCAGCCTACAGGGGCCCGCCTACAATGAGCAGTTCTTC	CASSLQGPAYNEQFF
.	many	TRBJ2-3	TRBV18	TGTGCCAGCTCACCACCAGGGAGTTCAGATACGCAGTATTTT	CASSPPGSSDTQYF
.	.	TRBJ2-6	TRBV28	TGTGCCAGCAGTGTGGGGGTCGGGGCCAACGTCCTGACTTTC	CASSVGVGANVLTF
.	.	TRBJ1-2	TRBV7-9	TGTGCCAGCAGCTTAGATATGGCGTACTATGGCTACACCTTC	CASSLDMAYYGYTF
.	.	TRBJ2-1	TRBV28	TGTGCCAGCAGAAGGGGGGGCTCCTACAATGAGCAGTTCTTC	CASRRGGSYNEQFF
.	few	TRBJ2-1	TRBV28	TGTGCCGGAGGCACCAGCGGGACAAACAATGAGCAGTTCTTC	CAGGTSGTNNEQFF
.	.	TRBJ1-3	TRBV7-9	TGTGCCAGCAGCTTATTCAGGGATGGAAACACCATATATTTT	CASSLFRDGNTIYF
TRBD1	few	TRBJ2-7	TRBV29-1	TGCAGCCCGGGGACAGGGGGCGACGAGCAGTACTTC	CSPGTGGDEQYF
.	.	TRBJ1-3	TRBV12-3/TRBV12-4	TGTGCCGGACGAGACAGGAACTCTGGAAACACCATATATTTT	CAGRDRNSGNTIYF
TRBD2	many	TRBJ2-3	TRBV7-3	TGTGCCAGCAGCCGCGGGAGGGACACAGATACGCAGTATTTT	CASSRGRDTDTQYF
.	many	TRBJ2-7	TRBV12-3/TRBV12-4	TGTGCCAGCAGTCCGGGCTTTGAGCAGTACTTC	CASSPGFEQYF
.	medium-sized	TRBJ2-5	TRBV7-2	TGTGCCAGCAGCTTCAGTTCGGGCTGGGAAGAGACCCAGTACTTC	CASSFSSGWEETQYF
TRBD2	few	TRBJ2-3	TRBV5-1	TGCGCCAGCAGCTCTATGACTAGCGGGAGGTCAGATACGCAGTATTTT	CASSSMTSGRSDTQYF
.	few	TRBJ2-5	TRBV5-4	TGTGCCAGCAGCTTGAAAGGGCGTGAGTACGAAGAGACCCAGTACTTC	CASSLKGREYEETQYF
.	many	TRBJ1-4	TRBV20-1	TGCAGTGCAGGGGCTGGAAAACTGTTTTTT	CSAGAGKLFF
.	many	TRBJ1-5	TRBV18	TGTGCCAGCTCACCCGGGGGGCCTCAGCCCCAGCATTTT	CASSPGGPQPQHF
.	few	TRBJ2-4	TRBV19	TGTGCCAGTAGTATCTCGGGGAACAGCATTCAGTACTTC	CASSISGNSIQYF
.	many	TRBJ2-2	TRBV5-1	TGCGCCAGCAAGCGAGACGGCGACGGGGAGCTGTTTTTT	CASKRDGDGELFF
.	many	TRBJ2-1	TRBV5-1	TGCGCCAGCAGCATGGGGTCGGGAGGGGGCTTGGTATCCTACAATGAGCAGTTCTTC	CASSMGSGGGLVSYNEQFF
.	many	TRBJ1-1	TRBV12-3/TRBV12-4	TGTGCCAGCAGATCATCCCCCCCCAGCAGGTCTGAAGCTTTCTTT	CASRSSPPSRSEAFF
.	many	TRBJ1-1	TRBV3-1	TGTGCCAGCAGCCAGACGGGGATTGAAGCTTTCTTT	CASSQTGIEAFF
TRBD1	many	TRBJ1-2	TRBV3-1	TGTGCCAGCAGCCAAGTGGCGACAGGGATGTTGAATGGCTACACCTTC	CASSQVATGMLNGYTF
.	many	TRBJ1-5	TRBV27	TGTGCCAGCAGTTTAGGGAACAATCTCAATCAGCCCCAGCATTTT	CASSLGNNLNQPQHF
TRBD1	many	TRBJ1-6	TRBV28	TGTGCCAGCTGGGGCAGGGGGCCATCACCCCTCCACTTT	CASWGRGPSPLHF
.	.	TRBJ2-7	TRBV6-1	TGTGCCAGCAGTGAGATAGGCGGCCCCTACGAGCAGTACTTC	CASSEIGGPYEQYF
TRBD2	.	TRBJ2-3	TRBV29-1	TGCAGCGTTGTTCTAGCGGGCCCAGATACGCAGTATTTT	CSVVLAGPDTQYF
.	many	TRBJ2-1	TRBV27	TGTGCCAGCAGTCTAATAGGGGGTAGCGGCTACAATGAGCAGTTCTTC	CASSLIGGSGYNEQFF
.	few	TRBJ1-6	TRBV6-6	TGTGCCAGCAGTTACGACACCTCTTCACCCCTCCACTTT	CASSYDTSSPLHF
TRBD2	.	TRBJ2-5	TRBV20-1	TGCAGTGCTAGTAAAGCGGGATCGGATTCCGGGACCCAGTACTTC	CSASKAGSDSGTQYF
.	many	TRBJ2-2	TRBV30	TGTGCCTGGCAGGCGGCGGGTACCACCGGGGAGCTGTTTTTT	CAWQAAGTTGELFF
.	.	TRBJ1-2	TRBV20-1	TGCAGTGCTAGAGAGATTAGTGGCTACACCTTC	CSAREISGYTF
TRBD1	many	TRBJ1-1	TRBV18	TGTGCCAGCTCACCGGACAGGGTAGCTTTCTTT	CASSPDRVAFF
TRBD2	.	TRBJ2-7	TRBV28	TGTGCCAGCAGCGTAGCGGGAGCATACGAGCAGTACTTC	CASSVAGAYEQYF
TRBD1	once	TRBJ2-1	TRBV5-1	TGCGCCAGCAAATCCGGGACAGCCTCCTACAATGAGCAGTTCTTC	CASKSGTASYNEQFF
.	many	TRBJ2-2	TRBV12-3/TRBV12-4	TGTGCCAGCGGGGGGACCGGGGAGCTGTTTTTT	CASGGTGELFF
.	many	TRBJ2-3	TRBV20-1	TGCAGTGCTAGAGATACTTTCAGTTGGGGGAACACAGATACGCAGTATTTT	CSARDTFSWGNTDTQYF
TRBD1	many	TRBJ1-2	TRBV28	TGTGCCAGCAGGGGGACAGTCTATGGCTACACCTTC	CASRGTVYGYTF
.	.	TRBJ2-7	TRBV27	TGTGCCACCGGGCCGGGCTACGAGCAGTACTTC	CATGPGYEQYF
TRBD2	.	TRBJ2-5	TRBV11-2	TGTGCCAGCAGCTCCCCCTTCCTAGCGGGAGGGCCTGAGACCCAGTACTTC	CASSSPFLAGGPETQYF
.	many	TRBJ1-1	TRBV5-1	TGCGCCAGCAGCCGGGACATGATGAACACTGAAGCTTTCTTT	CASSRDMMNTEAFF
.	.	TRBJ1-3	TRBV27	TGTGCCAGCAGTTTGCGGGAGCCCTCTGGAAACACCATATATTTT	CASSLREPSGNTIYF
TRBD1	few	TRBJ1-2	TRBV19	TGTGCCAGTAGTACCCGGACAGGGCTGAATTATGGCTACACCTTC	CASSTRTGLNYGYTF
.	many	TRBJ1-2	TRBV30	TGTGCCTGGAGTGGACTGGTGAGAGGCTACACCTTC	CAWSGLVRGYTF
.	.	TRBJ2-1	TRBV28	TGTGCCAGCAGTCGTACTAGTACCCGCAATGAGCAGTTCTTC	CASSRTSTRNEQFF